Here is one T cell receptor beta chain with its context. The antigen remains undetermined. CDR1 and CDR2 from the germline V gene are MNHNS and SASEGT. This CDR3 contains 16 residues. The junction had 4 bases not matched to a gene; V was cut back by 4 bases and J by 3 bases. These data originate in a study of metastatic and nonmetastatic thyroid tumors. Notes on the study in general: Relative to benign nodules, malignant thyroid tumors were reportedly characterized by significantly elevated TCR beta diversity in blood and tumor.

MiXCR was used by TCRdb to re-call the PCR reads. Among 30,000 to 50,000 clones listed, approximately 15% were seen once. Prior to thyroid surgery, none of the patients had received any treatment. The source material was blood. The TCR sequence derives from a female donor with papillary thyroid cancer or a benign thyroid nodule (not recorded which). Some clones in this sample may be carry-over from other donors' samples. This rearrangement joins TRBV6-1 to TRBJ2-2; 11 bases agree with TRBD2. CDR3 sequence: CASSVVAGGYTGELFF. The CDR3, as DNA: TGTGCCAGCAGTGTGGTAGCGGGAGGGTACACCGGGGAGCTGTTTTTT.